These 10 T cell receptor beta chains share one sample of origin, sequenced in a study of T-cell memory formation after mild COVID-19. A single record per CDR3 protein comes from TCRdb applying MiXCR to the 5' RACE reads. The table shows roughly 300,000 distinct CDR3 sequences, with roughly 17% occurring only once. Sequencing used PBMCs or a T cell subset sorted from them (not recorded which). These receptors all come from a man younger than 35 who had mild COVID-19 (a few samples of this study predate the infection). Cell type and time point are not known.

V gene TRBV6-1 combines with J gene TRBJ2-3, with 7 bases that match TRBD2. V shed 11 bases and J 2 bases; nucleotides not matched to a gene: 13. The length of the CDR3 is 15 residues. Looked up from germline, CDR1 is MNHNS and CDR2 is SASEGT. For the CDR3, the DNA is TGTGCCGGGGGGGGAGCCGGAAGACTCACAGATACGCAGTATTTT. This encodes CAGGGAGRLTDTQYF.

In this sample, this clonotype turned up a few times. The CDR3 reads CASTDWTGGRTEAFF. DNA of the CDR3: TGTGCCAGCACCGACTGGACAGGTGGGAGGACTGAAGCTTTCTTT. The V and J genes are TRBV6-2 or TRBV6-3 and TRBJ1-1; TRBD1 matches at 7 bases. Germline CDR1 MNHEY, CDR2 SVGEGT. The CDR3 spans 15 residues. After removal of 7 bases from V and 5 bases from J, the junction contained 13 bases not matched to a gene.

This chain's CDR3 is CATSTQTAGYQETQYF. The CDR3 bases are TGTGCCACCAGTACACAAACGGCGGGATACCAAGAGACCCAGTACTTC. The chain uses TRBV15 and TRBJ2-5; tentative D call: TRBD2 (6 bases). From germline, CDR1 is LNHNV and CDR2 YYDKDF (reference sequence). Trimming cost V 6 bases and J 0 bases, with 17 bases left between them. The CDR3 sequence is 16 residues long.

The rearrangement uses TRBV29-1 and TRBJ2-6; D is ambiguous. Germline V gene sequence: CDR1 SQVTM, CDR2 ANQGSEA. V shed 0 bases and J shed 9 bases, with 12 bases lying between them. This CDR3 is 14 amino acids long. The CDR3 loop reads CSVEDGTVGNVLTF. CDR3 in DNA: TGCAGCGTTGAAGATGGTACAGTAGGCAACGTCCTGACTTTC.

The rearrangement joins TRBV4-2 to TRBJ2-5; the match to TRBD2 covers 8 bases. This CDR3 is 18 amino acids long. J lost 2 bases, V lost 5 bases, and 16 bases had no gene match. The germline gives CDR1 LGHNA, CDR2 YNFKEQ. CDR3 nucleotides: TGTGCCAGCAGCAAAGGGGCAAAAGCGGGGGCTGTACAAGAGACCCAGTACTTC. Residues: CASSKGAKAGAVQETQYF.

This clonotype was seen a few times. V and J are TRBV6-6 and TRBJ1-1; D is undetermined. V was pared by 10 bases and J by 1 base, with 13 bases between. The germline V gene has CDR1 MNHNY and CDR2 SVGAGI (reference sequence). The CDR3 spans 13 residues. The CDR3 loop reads CATWRAGNTEAFF. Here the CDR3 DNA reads TGTGCCACCTGGCGTGCAGGGAACACTGAAGCTTTCTTT.

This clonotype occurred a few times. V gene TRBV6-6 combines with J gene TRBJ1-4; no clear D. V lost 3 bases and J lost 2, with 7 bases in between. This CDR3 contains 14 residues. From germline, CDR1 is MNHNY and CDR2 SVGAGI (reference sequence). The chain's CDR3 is CASSYGRTNEKLFF. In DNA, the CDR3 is TGTGCCAGCAGTTATGGACGGACTAATGAAAAACTGTTTTTT.

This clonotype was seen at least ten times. CDR3 sequence reads: CASSDGAADQETQYF. The CDR3 DNA sequence: TGCGCCAGCAGCGATGGAGCCGCGGACCAAGAGACCCAGTACTTC. The chain is built from TRBV5-1 and TRBJ2-5; D call uncertain. Germline CDR1 and CDR2: SGHRS and YFSETQ. V was clipped by 4 bases and J by 0 bases, with 13 bases between them. There are 15 residues in the CDR3.

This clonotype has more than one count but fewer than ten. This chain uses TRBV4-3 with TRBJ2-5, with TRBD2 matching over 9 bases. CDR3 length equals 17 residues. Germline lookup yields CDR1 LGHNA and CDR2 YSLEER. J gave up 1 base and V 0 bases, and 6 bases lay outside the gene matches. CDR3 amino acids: CASSQERGGFSQETQYF. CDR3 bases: TGCGCCAGCAGCCAAGAGCGGGGGGGGTTCTCCCAAGAGACCCAGTACTTC.

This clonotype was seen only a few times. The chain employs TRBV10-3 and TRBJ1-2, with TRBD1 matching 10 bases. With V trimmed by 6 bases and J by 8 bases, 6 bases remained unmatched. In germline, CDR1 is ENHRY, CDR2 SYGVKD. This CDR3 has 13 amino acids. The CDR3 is CAIRKGTGDGYTF. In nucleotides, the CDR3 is TGTGCCATCAGAAAAGGGACAGGGGACGGCTACACCTTC.